This T cell receptor (beta chain) was captured in a study of blood T cell repertoires in COVID-19. About the research overall: Some COVID-19 samples were acute and others convalescent; all came from the United States, Italy and Spain. Nucleic acid was either cDNA or gDNA, and it came from T cells, B-cell-depleted T cells, or PBMCs.

Between the trimmed V and J ends, which lost 0 bases and 5 bases, there was a span of 13 bases. Germline CDR1 SNHLY, CDR2 FYNNEI. This CDR3 has 15 amino acids. Original methodology: Amplification of reference gene primers provided the estimated nucleated cell counts. Generated by immunoSEQ multiplex PCR, the TCRdb table keeps only in-frame clones and is missing some. Clone size and the V and J calls come from that table; the DNA yielded D and trimming. The table lists approximately 97,000 clones, around nine tenths of them singletons. The material sequenced was peripheral blood. The chain carries TRBV2 and TRBJ2-5; D is perhaps TRBD2 (6 bases). The receptor was isolated from a man aged 45 to 65 with active or convalescent COVID-19. CDR3 nucleotide sequence: TGTGCCAGCAGTGAAGCGCTTCGGGGAGGCGAGACCCAGTACTTC. As protein: CASSEALRGGETQYF.